This entry describes one TCR beta chain. Noted treatment: 15 Gy SBRT to primary tumor, nephrectomy 4 weeks later. Nephrectomy followed 15 Gy stereotactic body radiation by 4 weeks. This sample is part of a study of radiation and T cells in renal cell carcinoma. Clones were sequenced by immunoSEQ multiplex PCR, and TCRdb holds only the in-frame ones, with some missing. The data hold 10,000 to 15,000 clones, with 33% observed a single time. CDR1 SNHLY and CDR2 FYNNEI come from the germline V gene. V lost 4 bases and J lost 4, with 7 bases in between. There are 12 residues in the CDR3. This sequence joins TRBV2 and TRBJ1-1; no reliable D call. The specimen was tumor tissue, collected from a patient whose treatment included radiotherapy and nephrectomy. The receptor was derived from a man in his fifties or sixties with renal cell carcinoma. CDR3 residues: CASSVAGTEAFF. The CDR3, as DNA: TGTGCCAGCAGTGTTGCGGGCACTGAAGCTTTCTTT.